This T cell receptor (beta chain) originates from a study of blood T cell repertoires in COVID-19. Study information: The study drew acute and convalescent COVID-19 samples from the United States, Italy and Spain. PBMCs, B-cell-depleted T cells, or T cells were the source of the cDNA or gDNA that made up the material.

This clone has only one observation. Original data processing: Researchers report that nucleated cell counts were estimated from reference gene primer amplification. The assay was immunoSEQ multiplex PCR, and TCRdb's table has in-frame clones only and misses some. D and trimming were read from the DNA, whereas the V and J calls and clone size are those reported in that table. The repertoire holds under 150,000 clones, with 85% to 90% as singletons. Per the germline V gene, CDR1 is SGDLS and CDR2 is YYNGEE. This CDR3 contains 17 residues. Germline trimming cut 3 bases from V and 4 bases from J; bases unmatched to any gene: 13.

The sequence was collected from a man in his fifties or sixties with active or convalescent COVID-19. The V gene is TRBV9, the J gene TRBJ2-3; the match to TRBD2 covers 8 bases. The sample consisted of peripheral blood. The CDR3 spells CASSGSLSGSGADTQYF. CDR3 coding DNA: TGTGCCAGCAGCGGTAGTCTCAGCGGGAGCGGTGCAGATACGCAGTATTTT.